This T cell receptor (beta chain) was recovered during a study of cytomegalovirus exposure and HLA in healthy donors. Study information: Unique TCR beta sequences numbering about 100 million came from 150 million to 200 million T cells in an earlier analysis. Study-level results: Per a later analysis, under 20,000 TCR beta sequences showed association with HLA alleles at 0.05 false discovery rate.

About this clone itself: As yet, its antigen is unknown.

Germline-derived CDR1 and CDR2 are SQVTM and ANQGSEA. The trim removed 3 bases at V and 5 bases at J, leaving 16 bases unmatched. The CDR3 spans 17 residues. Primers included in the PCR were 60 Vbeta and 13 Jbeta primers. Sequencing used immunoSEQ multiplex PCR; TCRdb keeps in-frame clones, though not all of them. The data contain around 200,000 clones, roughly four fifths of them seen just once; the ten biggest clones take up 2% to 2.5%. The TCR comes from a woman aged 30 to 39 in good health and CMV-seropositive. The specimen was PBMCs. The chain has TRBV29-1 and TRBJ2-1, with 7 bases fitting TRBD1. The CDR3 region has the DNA TGCAGCGTTGATACTGGACAGGTGGGGGTTTTCCACAATGAGCAGTTCTTC. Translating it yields CSVDTGQVGVFHNEQFF.